This T cell receptor beta chain derives from a study of T-cell memory formation after mild COVID-19. To note about this clonotype: Its antigen is undetermined.

The J segment lost 2 bases and the V segment lost 4 bases, leaving 9 bases of the junction unmatched. The CDR3 totals 16 residues. Germline CDR1 reads MNHEY; CDR2 reads SVGAGI. Points from the study as a whole: Clones that shrank (day 15 to 85) were balanced CD4/CD8, whereas later expanders leaned CD4+.

TCRdb independently ran MiXCR on the 5' RACE reads; one entry per CDR3 protein. The repertoire holds 140,000 to 150,000 distinct CDR3 sequences, almost 25% seen once, with approximately 25% in the top ten. The sample was PBMCs or a T cell subset sorted from them (not recorded which). The chain combines TRBV6-5 with TRBJ2-7; 9 positions match TRBD2. This receptor was taken from an adult woman who had mild COVID-19 (a few samples of this study predate the infection). Cell type and time point are not known. The CDR3 loop reads CASSFLLAGNPYEQYF. In DNA form, the CDR3 reads TGTGCCAGCAGTTTCCTACTAGCGGGTAACCCCTACGAGCAGTACTTC.